This TCR beta chain originates from a study of OX40 agonist ivuxolimab in advanced cancers. CDR1 is SGHVS and CDR2 is FNYEAQ in the germline V gene. This CDR3 has 16 amino acids. The junction had 2 bases not matched to a gene; V was cut back by 1 base and J by 2 bases. Assay: immunoSEQ multiplex PCR; the TCRdb copy retains only in-frame clones and omits some. The repertoire holds approximately 26,000 clones, with about 80% as singletons. The material sequenced was CD4+ or CD8+ T cells sorted from blood, taken in a trial of the OX40 agonist ivuxolimab. The receptor comes from an adult with an advanced solid tumor such as melanoma, head and neck, liver or kidney cancer. The chain recombines TRBV7-6 with TRBJ2-3; the match to TRBD2 covers 11 bases. The CDR3, as DNA: TGTGCCAGCAGCTTAGGACTAGCGGGGATCACAGATACGCAGTATTTT. It translates to CASSLGLAGITDTQYF. The variable domain in full, with the rest retrieved from reference TRBV7-6 and TRBJ2-3, is GAGVSQSPRYKVTKRGQDVALRCDPISGHVSLYWYRQALGQGPEFLTYFNYEAQQDKSGLPNDRFSAERPEGSISTLTIQRTEQRDSAMYRCASSLGLAGITDTQYFGPGTRLTVL.